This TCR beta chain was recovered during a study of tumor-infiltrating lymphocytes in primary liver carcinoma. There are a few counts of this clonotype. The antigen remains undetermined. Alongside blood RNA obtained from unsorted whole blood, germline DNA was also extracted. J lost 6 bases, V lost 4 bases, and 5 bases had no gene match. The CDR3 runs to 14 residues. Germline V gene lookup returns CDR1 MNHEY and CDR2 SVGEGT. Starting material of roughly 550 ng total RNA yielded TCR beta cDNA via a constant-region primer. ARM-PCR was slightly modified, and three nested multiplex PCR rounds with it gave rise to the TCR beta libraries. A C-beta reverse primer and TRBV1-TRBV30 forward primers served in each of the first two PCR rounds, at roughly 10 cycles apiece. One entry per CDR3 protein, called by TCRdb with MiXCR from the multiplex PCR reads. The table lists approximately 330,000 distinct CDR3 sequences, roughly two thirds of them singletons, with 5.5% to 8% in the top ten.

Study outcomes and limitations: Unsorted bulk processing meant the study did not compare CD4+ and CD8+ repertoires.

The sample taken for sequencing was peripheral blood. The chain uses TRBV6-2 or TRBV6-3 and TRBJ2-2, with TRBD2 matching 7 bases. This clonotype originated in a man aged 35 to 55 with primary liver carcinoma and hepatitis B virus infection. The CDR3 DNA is TGTGCCAGCAGTTTACCGGGAGGTGCCGGGGAGCTGTTTTTT. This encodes CASSLPGGAGELFF.